Presented here are 5 T cell receptor beta chains from one specimen sequenced in a study of OX40 agonist ivuxolimab in advanced cancers. Measured with immunoSEQ multiplex PCR; TCRdb has only the in-frame clones, and not every one. The sample has around 80,000 clones; around 86% are singletons. The sample in question was CD4+ or CD8+ T cells sorted from blood, obtained in a trial of the OX40 agonist ivuxolimab. These receptors were obtained from an adult with an advanced solid tumor such as melanoma, head and neck, liver or kidney cancer.

This clone was counted a few times. The CDR3 DNA is TGTGCCAGCAGCTCCCGGGATTTGGGGGAAAAACTGTTTTTT. This gives the protein CASSSRDLGEKLFF. The chain combines TRBV7-9 with TRBJ1-4; D ambiguous. Trimming left V 4 bases short and J 8 bases short, with 14 bases between. The CDR3 loop spans 14 amino acids. Germline lookup yields CDR1 SEHNR and CDR2 FQNEAQ (reference sequence).

The chain employs TRBV4-1 and TRBJ1-4; TRBD1 might be the D (5 bases). CDR3 size: 14 residues. Germline V gene lookup returns CDR1 MGHRA and CDR2 YSYEKL. Deletions cut 4 bases from V and 7 bases from J, with 13 bases between. For the CDR3, the DNA is TGCGCCAGCAGCCGCCAGGGAGGAACTGAAAAACTGTTTTTT. Translation: CASSRQGGTEKLFF.

This chain links TRBV11-2 with TRBJ2-7; the match to TRBD1 covers 9 bases. Germline values: CDR1 SGHAT, CDR2 FQNNGV. V shed 2 bases and J 5 bases; nucleotides not matched to a gene: 7. The CDR3 is 15 amino acids. This CDR3 reads CASSLYGQGFDEQYF. CDR3 bases: TGTGCCAGCAGCTTATACGGACAGGGGTTTGACGAGCAGTACTTC.

This clone was detected only once. This sequence joins TRBV11-3 and TRBJ2-5; possible D gene TRBD1, 5 bases. The V gene lost 2 bases and the J gene lost 2 bases, with 18 bases spanning the gap. Germline-derived CDR1 and CDR2 are SGHNT and YENEEA. This CDR3 is built from 17 residues. The CDR3 reads CASSLKKIWGGQETQYF. The CDR3 nucleotides read TGTGCCAGCAGCTTAAAAAAAATATGGGGCGGACAAGAGACCCAGTACTTC.

The chain uses TRBV9 and TRBJ1-4; D gene unclear. V was pared by 3 bases and J by 8 bases, with 8 bases between. The CDR3 loop spans 12 amino acids. Germline V gene lookup returns CDR1 SGDLS and CDR2 YYNGEE. The CDR3 sequence is CASSANLEKLFF. In nucleotides, the CDR3 is TGTGCCAGCAGCGCCAATTTAGAAAAACTGTTTTTT.